These T cell receptor beta chains were read from a single sample in a study of blood T cell repertoires in COVID-19. Only in-frame clones appear in the TCRdb table, and some are missing; sequencing was by immunoSEQ multiplex PCR. This sample has 100,000 to 150,000 clones, with around four fifths found just once. The sequenced sample consisted of peripheral blood. These receptors all stem from a human donor in a cohort sampled during active COVID-19. Both conserved end residues are part of each CDR3. Fields, in order: CDR3 DNA, CDR3 protein, D gene, clone size, J gene, V gene. D genes are given only for firm matches. Expanded clones are given a class, and other clones once, few, many or no size at all.

DNA: TGTGCCAGTAGTATAGATTGGGGCAGGGCGAACACTGAAGCTTTCTTT
CDR3: CASSIDWGRANTEAFF
D: -
size: -
J: TRBJ1-1
V: TRBV19

DNA: TGTGCCAGCAGCTCCCAAGAGGAAAAACTGTTTTTT
CDR3: CASSSQEEKLFF
D: -
size: -
J: TRBJ1-4
V: TRBV7-8

DNA: TGTGCCAGCAGCTTAGACGGGGGATCGTACTACGAGCAGTACTTC
CDR3: CASSLDGGSYYEQYF
D: -
size: few
J: TRBJ2-7
V: TRBV11-2

DNA: TGTGCCAGCAGCTCACACAGGGGTGCCACTGAAGCTTTCTTT
CDR3: CASSSHRGATEAFF
D: TRBD1
size: few
J: TRBJ1-1
V: TRBV5-8

DNA: TGTGCCAGTAGTATATCAAGCGGGGGGTACAATGAGCAGTTCTTC
CDR3: CASSISSGGYNEQFF
D: TRBD2
size: -
J: TRBJ2-1
V: TRBV19

DNA: TGTGCCAGCAGCGGGACTCTAGGGATCGAGACCCAGTACTTC
CDR3: CASSGTLGIETQYF
D: -
size: -
J: TRBJ2-5
V: TRBV11-1

DNA: TGTGCCAGCAGCCGAATACCCATGACAGGGGCGGGGAATGAAAAACTGTTTTTT
CDR3: CASSRIPMTGAGNEKLFF
D: TRBD1
size: once
J: TRBJ1-4
V: TRBV7-6

DNA: TGCAGCGTTAGGGCACCACAGGGACCCTACGAGCAGTACTTC
CDR3: CSVRAPQGPYEQYF
D: -
size: once
J: TRBJ2-7
V: TRBV29-1

DNA: TGTGCCAGCAGCGGAACAGGGGGCGTTTCTAGCGGGAGTAACAATGAGCAGTTCTTC
CDR3: CASSGTGGVSSGSNNEQFF
D: -
size: -
J: TRBJ2-1
V: TRBV7-9

DNA: TGTGCCAGCTCACCACCCCGGGAGGCTGGCAATGAGCAGTTCTTC
CDR3: CASSPPREAGNEQFF
D: TRBD2
size: -
J: TRBJ2-1
V: TRBV18

DNA: TGTGCCAGCAGCTCACAGGGAGCAGATACGCAGTATTTT
CDR3: CASSSQGADTQYF
D: -
size: -
J: TRBJ2-3
V: TRBV5-5

DNA: TGTGCCAGCAGCCTAAGAGGTACACCGGGACAACCCGGCGAGCAGTACTTC
CDR3: CASSLRGTPGQPGEQYF
D: -
size: -
J: TRBJ2-7
V: TRBV7-2

DNA: TGTGCCAGCAGCCAAGCTCCAAGGGGGCAATTGGTAAACACCATATATTTT
CDR3: CASSQAPRGQLVNTIYF
D: TRBD1
size: -
J: TRBJ1-3
V: TRBV4-2

DNA: TGTGCCAGCAGCGGAACCGGGACAACCTACAATGAGCAGTTCTTC
CDR3: CASSGTGTTYNEQFF
D: -
size: -
J: TRBJ2-1
V: TRBV9

DNA: TGTGCCAGCTCCCAGGCGAATCAGCCCCAGCATTTT
CDR3: CASSQANQPQHF
D: -
size: -
J: TRBJ1-5
V: TRBV28

DNA: TGTGCCAGCAGCCCGGGACAGGGAAACACCATATATTTT
CDR3: CASSPGQGNTIYF
D: TRBD1
size: -
J: TRBJ1-3
V: TRBV7-2

DNA: TGTGCCAGCAGTTACGGGCAGGTATCCTACGAGCAGTACTTC
CDR3: CASSYGQVSYEQYF
D: -
size: few
J: TRBJ2-7
V: TRBV6-2/TRBV6-3

DNA: TGTGCCAGCAGCCAAGATCTTAGCACTTTCTTT
CDR3: CASSQDLSTFF
D: -
size: -
J: TRBJ1-1
V: TRBV14

DNA: TGTGCCAGTAGTATTGCGACAGGGGGCAACTATGGCTACACCTTC
CDR3: CASSIATGGNYGYTF
D: TRBD1
size: -
J: TRBJ1-2
V: TRBV19

DNA: TGTGCCAGCAGCTTGGAAGGAGGCCGCTCCTATGGCTACACCTTC
CDR3: CASSLEGGRSYGYTF
D: -
size: -
J: TRBJ1-2
V: TRBV5-4

DNA: TGTGCCAGCAGCACCGGGGGGACAGGGGTCCCCTACGAGCAGTACTTC
CDR3: CASSTGGTGVPYEQYF
D: TRBD1
size: -
J: TRBJ2-7
V: TRBV28

DNA: TGCAGCGGAGGAAGCACCACAGATACGCAGTATTTT
CDR3: CSGGSTTDTQYF
D: -
size: -
J: TRBJ2-3
V: TRBV29-1

DNA: TGTGCCAGCAGCCTAACCCGACTAGCGGGGGGACTTTTAAAGTTCTTC
CDR3: CASSLTRLAGGLLKFF
D: TRBD2
size: -
J: TRBJ2-1
V: TRBV3-1/TRBV3-2

DNA: TGCGCCAGCAGCTTGGGGGGGCTAGCGGGCCGTACCTCCGAGCAGTACTTC
CDR3: CASSLGGLAGRTSEQYF
D: TRBD2
size: -
J: TRBJ2-7
V: TRBV5-1

DNA: TGTGCCAGCAGCTTAATTGCAGGGAATGGCTACACCTTC
CDR3: CASSLIAGNGYTF
D: -
size: -
J: TRBJ1-2
V: TRBV7-9

DNA: TGCGCCAGCAGCCAAGATTGGTCGGGGTCAGATACGCAGTATTTT
CDR3: CASSQDWSGSDTQYF
D: -
size: -
J: TRBJ2-3
V: TRBV4-3

DNA: TGTGCCAGCAGACCGGGGGAGAAAGATACGCAGTATTTT
CDR3: CASRPGEKDTQYF
D: -
size: -
J: TRBJ2-3
V: TRBV7-8

DNA: TGTGCCAGCAGTTTATCTACCGGGAGCTCCTATAATTCACCCCTCCACTTT
CDR3: CASSLSTGSSYNSPLHF
D: -
size: few
J: TRBJ1-6
V: TRBV28

DNA: TGTGCCAGCAGCTTATTGGCCAGGGAAAATAACTATGGCTACACCTTC
CDR3: CASSLLARENNYGYTF
D: -
size: -
J: TRBJ1-2
V: TRBV13

DNA: TGTGCCAGCAGCTTGCTGAATGGCCTTAATGAAAAACTGTTTTTT
CDR3: CASSLLNGLNEKLFF
D: -
size: -
J: TRBJ1-4
V: TRBV7-6

DNA: TGTGCCACCAGTGACCCTACTAGCGGGAGGAGGGGTGCAGATACGCAGTATTTT
CDR3: CATSDPTSGRRGADTQYF
D: TRBD2
size: -
J: TRBJ2-3
V: TRBV24-1

DNA: TGTGCCAGCAGCCAAGATCGAGTGGGGGGAACTGAAGCTTTCTTT
CDR3: CASSQDRVGGTEAFF
D: -
size: -
J: TRBJ1-1
V: TRBV3-1/TRBV3-2

DNA: TGTGCCAGCAGCCCTAGCGGGAGCTCTGGAAACACCATATATTTT
CDR3: CASSPSGSSGNTIYF
D: -
size: -
J: TRBJ1-3
V: TRBV7-2

DNA: TGTGCCAGCAGCGAGCTAGCGGGAGGCCCCTACGAGCAGTACTTC
CDR3: CASSELAGGPYEQYF
D: -
size: -
J: TRBJ2-7
V: TRBV21-1

DNA: TGTGCCAGCAGTCTAATAGACAGGGTAGTTGGGGATCAGCCCCAGCATTTT
CDR3: CASSLIDRVVGDQPQHF
D: TRBD1
size: -
J: TRBJ1-5
V: TRBV28

DNA: TGTGCCAGCAGCAACCCCTTCCGGACAGAGCAGCAGTTCTTC
CDR3: CASSNPFRTEQQFF
D: -
size: few
J: TRBJ2-1
V: TRBV7-6

DNA: TGTGCCACCAGCAGGGAGGGGACCGCGAGAAACTATGGCTACACCTTC
CDR3: CATSREGTARNYGYTF
D: -
size: -
J: TRBJ1-2
V: TRBV15

DNA: TGTGCCAGCAGTGACAGGGGGCTGTATAATTCACCCCTCCACTTT
CDR3: CASSDRGLYNSPLHF
D: TRBD1
size: -
J: TRBJ1-6
V: TRBV2

DNA: TGTGCCAGTAGGTCCTTAACAGGGAACCCTGAAGCTTTCTTT
CDR3: CASRSLTGNPEAFF
D: -
size: few
J: TRBJ1-1
V: TRBV19

DNA: TGTGCCAGCAGTCGTCGACAGGATAATAACGGGGAGCTGTTTTTT
CDR3: CASSRRQDNNGELFF
D: -
size: -
J: TRBJ2-2
V: TRBV27

DNA: TGCGCCAGCAGTTTTCGACCGGGACAGGGGCTGACGAACTATGGCTACACCTTC
CDR3: CASSFRPGQGLTNYGYTF
D: TRBD1
size: -
J: TRBJ1-2
V: TRBV5-1